The 29 T cell receptor beta chains below all came from one sample that was sequenced in a study of T-cell memory formation after mild COVID-19. TCRdb re-analysed the 5' RACE reads in MiXCR, keeping a single row per CDR3 protein. The sample holds nearly 250,000 distinct CDR3 sequences, 15% to 19% seen once. The sample consisted of PBMCs or a T cell subset sorted from them (not recorded which). These receptors were collected from an adult woman who had mild COVID-19 (a few samples of this study predate the infection). Cell type and time point are not known.

This clonotype was recorded at least ten times. V usage is TRBV6-6 and J usage is TRBJ2-1; a possible D gene is TRBD2 (6 bases). Between the trimmed V and J ends, which lost 6 bases and 0 bases, there was a span of 9 bases. CDR3 length equals 14 residues. Germline V gene lookup returns CDR1 MNHNY and CDR2 SVGAGI (reference sequence). The CDR3 protein is CASSPGGSYNEQFF. CDR3 coding DNA: TGTGCCAGCAGCCCCGGGGGCTCCTACAATGAGCAGTTCTTC.

In DNA form, the CDR3 reads TGCGCCAGCAGCTTGGTGGGACAGAGGGCCACTGAAGCTTTCTTT. Amino acids: CASSLVGQRATEAFF. This chain links TRBV5-1 with TRBJ1-1; the match to TRBD1 covers 7 bases. The V and J ends lost 0 bases and 4 bases, in that order; junction bases with no gene match: 6. In germline, CDR1 is SGHRS, CDR2 YFSETQ. This CDR3 contains 15 residues.

This clonotype has more than one count but fewer than ten. The rearrangement joins TRBV4-3 to TRBJ2-7; D unresolved. This CDR3 contains 14 residues. V gave up 1 base and J gave up 4 bases, with 11 bases separating them. Germline-derived CDR1 and CDR2 are LGHNA and YSLEER. The CDR3 loop reads CASSQGPLSYEQYF. The CDR3 coding sequence is TGCGCCAGCAGCCAAGGTCCCCTTTCTTACGAGCAGTACTTC.

The J gene is TRBJ2-5, the V gene TRBV7-3, with 10 positions matching TRBD2. This CDR3 is 13 amino acids long. Germline V gene lookup returns CDR1 SGHTA and CDR2 FQGTGA. V dropped 7 bases and J dropped 5; count of bases not matched to a gene: 4. The CDR3, as DNA: TGTGCCAGCAAAGCGGGGGGGCTGGAGACCCAGTACTTC. Its translation is CASKAGGLETQYF.

This clonotype has ten or more counts. The chain links TRBV10-3 to TRBJ2-2; D may be TRBD2 (6 bases). Germline values: CDR1 ENHRY, CDR2 SYGVKD. The CDR3 runs 13 residues. Trimming took off 11 bases at V and 1 base at J, with 11 bases between the two ends. The CDR3 reads CASRRGNTGELFF. The CDR3 nucleotides are TGTGCCTCTAGGCGGGGGAACACCGGGGAGCTGTTTTTT.

CDR3 in DNA: TGTGCCAGCAGCTTGGCCCCCGGAAGAAGGAACACTGAAGCTTTCTTT. Its translation is CASSLAPGRRNTEAFF. The chain recombines TRBV5-5 with TRBJ1-1; D uncertain. The CDR3 is made up of 16 amino acids. Trimming shortened V by 0 bases and J by 1 base, and 13 bases separated the two germline ends. Germline-derived CDR1 and CDR2 are SGHKS and YYEKEE (reference sequence).

The V call is TRBV3-1, the J call TRBJ2-5, with D possibly being TRBD1 (6 bases). Germline lookup yields CDR1 LGHDT and CDR2 YNNKEL (reference sequence). The V and J ends lost 4 bases and 2 bases respectively, with 11 bases between them. The CDR3 spans 14 residues. CDR3 loop: CASSPTGAQETQYF. The DNA of the CDR3 is TGTGCCAGCAGCCCGACAGGCGCTCAAGAGACCCAGTACTTC.

This clonotype is medium-sized within its sample. The V and J genes are TRBV6-8 and TRBJ2-7; a weak D match, TRBD2 (5 bases). The CDR3 has 14 residues. V lost 5 bases and J 1 base, leaving 12 bases between the germline ends. Germline-derived CDR1 and CDR2 are MNHGY and SAAAGT. As DNA, the CDR3 is TGTGCCAGCAGTCGCCCTCGAGGGTCCTACGAGCAGTACTTC. Its protein product is CASSRPRGSYEQYF.

This clonotype was found a few times. The chain is built from TRBV2 and TRBJ2-3, with D possibly matching TRBD1 (6 bases). V was clipped by 6 bases and J by 2 bases, with 12 bases between them. CDR3 length: 14 amino acids. Looked up from germline, CDR1 is SNHLY and CDR2 is FYNNEI. CDR3 amino acids: CASRWTEITDTQYF. The CDR3 DNA is TGTGCCAGCAGATGGACAGAGATCACAGATACGCAGTATTTT.

This clonotype was counted ten times or more. The chain couples TRBV20-1 to TRBJ1-4, with D possibly matching TRBD1 (6 bases). CDR3 length: 15 amino acids. Trimming shortened V by 4 bases and J by 8 bases, and 20 bases separated the two germline ends. The germline V gene encodes CDR1 DFQATT and CDR2 SNEGSKA (reference sequence). CDR3 sequence: CSATPWDTGGEKLFF. The CDR3 DNA follows: TGCAGTGCTACTCCTTGGGACACTGGAGGGGAAAAACTGTTTTTT.

The rearrangement joins TRBV5-1 to TRBJ1-5; 7 bases map to TRBD1. The J segment lost 4 bases and the V segment lost 0 bases, leaving 7 bases of the junction unmatched. The CDR3 is made up of 16 amino acids. Germline values: CDR1 SGHRS, CDR2 YFSETQ. The CDR3 DNA follows: TGCGCCAGCAGCTTGGCCGGGCCAGGGGGGAATCAGCCCCAGCATTTT. It codes for CASSLAGPGGNQPQHF.

This clonotype was seen a single time. V gene TRBV25-1 combines with J gene TRBJ2-7, with 9 positions matching TRBD1. The CDR3 has 16 amino acids. V lost 3 bases, J lost 0 bases, and 6 bases stayed unmatched. Germline CDR1 is MGHDK and CDR2 is SYGVNS. The CDR3 region has the DNA TGTGCCAGCAGTGATCCAGGGACAGGGAACTCCTACGAGCAGTACTTC. Its protein product is CASSDPGTGNSYEQYF.

This chain uses TRBV6-5 with TRBJ1-1; D might be TRBD1 (5 bases). This CDR3 comprises 13 residues. Germline CDR1 is MNHEY and CDR2 is SVGAGI. Trimming took off 7 bases at V and 3 bases at J, with 12 bases between the two ends. The CDR3 region has the DNA TGTGCCAGCAACCCCATGGGGGACACTGAAGCTTTCTTT. It encodes CASNPMGDTEAFF.

The V call is TRBV9, the J call TRBJ2-3, with D possibly being TRBD2 (5 bases). The V and J ends lost 1 base and 1 base respectively, with 13 bases between them. The CDR3 totals 16 residues. Germline CDR1 and CDR2: SGDLS and YYNGEE. The CDR3 DNA is TGTGCCAGCAGCGTATTCGAGGGCCGGGGCACAGATACGCAGTATTTT. Residues: CASSVFEGRGTDTQYF.

The CDR3 coding sequence is TGTGCCAGCAGCTTGGAGTTCGCGGGGGGGAGCTCCTACAATGAGCAGTTCTTC. This encodes CASSLEFAGGSSYNEQFF. The chain is built from TRBV5-5 and TRBJ2-1, with 9 bases lining up with TRBD2. This CDR3 is built from 18 residues. From germline, CDR1 is SGHKS and CDR2 YYEKEE (reference sequence). Losses at the gene ends were 0 bases for V and 0 bases for J; bases not matched to a gene: 7.

The chain recombines TRBV29-1 with TRBJ1-2, with D tentatively TRBD1 (5 bases). The V gene lost 4 bases and the J gene lost 4 bases, with 10 bases spanning the gap. Per germline, CDR1 SQVTM and CDR2 ANQGSEA. The CDR3 is made up of 12 amino acids. In DNA form, the CDR3 reads TGCAGCGTTGGAGGGGCGGGCTATGGCTACACCTTC. Translating it yields CSVGGAGYGYTF.

Worth noting for this clonotype: Sequence at one end of the junction differs from germline and may be a read error. This chain joins TRBV10-3 and TRBJ1-5; 8 bases map to TRBD1. Germline values: CDR1 ENHRY, CDR2 SYGVKD. The CDR3 is 18 amino acids. CDR3 DNA: TGTGCCATCAGAATCATAGAACAGGGGGGGAATAGCAATAAGCCCCAGCATTTT. This gives the protein CAIRIIEQGGNSNKPQHF.

The genes are TRBV5-1 and TRBJ2-1, with TRBD2 matching 7 bases. CDR1 is SGHRS, CDR2 YFSETQ, per germline. The CDR3 totals 15 residues. The ends lost 1 base at V and 4 bases at J; junction bases unmatched: 5. In DNA, the CDR3 is TGCGCCAGCAGCTTGTTCGCGGGGGAGTACAATGAGCAGTTCTTC. Protein product: CASSLFAGEYNEQFF.

The rearrangement links TRBV6-1 to TRBJ2-7; 11 positions agree with TRBD2. Germline CDR1 MNHNS, CDR2 SASEGT. Unmatched junction bases numbered 14, after V lost 9 bases and J lost 4 bases. The CDR3 sequence is 16 residues long. CDR3 sequence (DNA): TGTGCCAGTACCCTAGTAGCGGGAGGGCCTGGGTACGAGCAGTACTTC. This encodes CASTLVAGGPGYEQYF.

This clonotype has more than one count but fewer than ten. V gene TRBV5-1 combines with J gene TRBJ1-4; 10 bases fit TRBD1. The CDR3 consists of 20 residues. The germline CDR1 and CDR2 sequences are SGHRS and YFSETQ. The junction had 22 bases not matched to a gene; V was cut back by 3 bases and J by 8 bases. This CDR3 reads CASSWGQGSMKGRRDEKLFF. For the CDR3, the DNA is TGCGCCAGCAGCTGGGGACAGGGGAGCATGAAGGGGCGCAGAGACGAAAAACTGTTTTTT. The complete variable domain, with remaining parts taken from reference TRBV5-1 and TRBJ1-4, reads KAGVTQTPRYLIKTRGQQVTLSCSPISGHRSVSWYQQTPGQGLQFLFEYFSETQRNKGNFPGRFSGRQFSNSRSEMNVSTLELGDSALYLCASSWGQGSMKGRRDEKLFFGSGTQLSVL.

This clonotype was seen a few times. The V and J genes are TRBV10-2 and TRBJ2-3, with 9 bases that match TRBD2. CDR3 length: 14 residues. The germline gives CDR1 WSHSY, CDR2 SAAADI. V dropped 6 bases and J dropped 1; count of bases not matched to a gene: 2. This chain's CDR3 is CASRERGGTDTQYF. As DNA, the CDR3 is TGCGCCAGCAGAGAGCGGGGGGGCACAGATACGCAGTATTTT.

This clonotype was recorded a few times. V is TRBV6-2 or TRBV6-3 and J is TRBJ2-7; weak D call: TRBD1 (7 bases). Trimming stripped 2 bases from V and 2 bases from J, with 19 bases between. Germline V CDR1 and CDR2: MNHEY, SVGEGT. The CDR3 is made up of 17 amino acids. The CDR3 bases are TGTGCCAGCAGTTACAACGCGGGACAGAGACTGCCCTACGAGCAGTACTTC. Translating it yields CASSYNAGQRLPYEQYF.

The chain employs TRBV3-1 and TRBJ1-6; TRBD1 matches at 8 bases. The CDR3 has 18 amino acids. Germline CDR1 LGHDT, CDR2 YNNKEL (reference sequence). With 5 bases clipped from V and 0 bases from J, the junction kept 9 bases outside the gene matches. The CDR3 sequence: CASSFGQGGSSYNSPLHF. CDR3 nucleotides: TGTGCCAGCAGCTTTGGACAGGGTGGGAGCTCCTATAATTCACCCCTCCACTTT.

The rearrangement uses TRBV24-1 and TRBJ1-1, with D possibly TRBD1 on 5 matching bases. This CDR3 has 11 amino acids. The germline V gene has CDR1 KGHDR and CDR2 SFDVKD. Deletions cut 6 bases from V and 10 bases from J, with 11 bases between. CDR3 DNA: TGTGCCACCAGTCACGGAAGGGGAGCTTTCTTT. Translated, it gives CATSHGRGAFF.

This clonotype came up once. CDR3 DNA: TGTGCCAGCAGCCTAAGGGCGGGGGGGCCCCTCTACGAGCAGTACTTC. It specifies CASSLRAGGPLYEQYF. The chain links TRBV3-1 to TRBJ2-7; 9 positions match TRBD2. This CDR3 region has 16 residues. The V and J ends lost 4 bases and 3 bases, in that order; junction bases with no gene match: 10. The germline V gene encodes CDR1 LGHDT and CDR2 YNNKEL (reference sequence).

V and J are TRBV29-1 and TRBJ1-2; 8 bases align to TRBD1. CDR1 and CDR2 (germline): SQVTM, ANQGSEA. CDR3 size: 13 residues. Unmatched junction bases numbered 7, after V lost 3 bases and J lost 7 bases. The CDR3 nucleotides read TGCAGCGTTGATGCAGGGGGCCATTTTGGCTACACCTTC. It codes for CSVDAGGHFGYTF.

This chain joins TRBV24-1 and TRBJ2-3, with D uncertain. The CDR3 has 13 amino acids. Germline V CDR1 and CDR2: KGHDR, SFDVKD. V was trimmed by 6 bases and J by 0 bases, leaving 6 bases between them. For the CDR3, the DNA is TGTGCCACCAGTTTGGGTAGCACAGATACGCAGTATTTT. Protein: CATSLGSTDTQYF.

The J gene is TRBJ2-5, the V gene TRBV2; 8 bases match TRBD1. The CDR3 consists of 18 residues. CDR1 is SNHLY and CDR2 is FYNNEI in the germline V gene. The J segment lost 2 bases and the V segment lost 6 bases, leaving 17 bases of the junction unmatched. The CDR3 region has the DNA TGTGCCAGCAGGAGGACAGGGAGTCCAACCTTGGGGCAAGAGACCCAGTACTTC. Encoded protein: CASRRTGSPTLGQETQYF.

The sample holds a few counts of this clonotype. CDR3 loop: CASSPGRASRENIQYF. CDR3 coding DNA: TGTGCCAGCAGCCCTGGGAGGGCTAGCAGGGAAAACATTCAGTACTTC. The rearrangement uses TRBV7-9 and TRBJ2-4; 7 bases are shared with TRBD2. Germline values: CDR1 SEHNR, CDR2 FQNEAQ (reference sequence). This CDR3 is 16 amino acids long. The ends lost 5 bases at V and 5 bases at J; junction bases unmatched: 12.